Listed below are T cell receptor beta chains from one sample, sequenced in a study of shared clonotypes between healthy human individuals. Libraries were prepared by immunoSEQ multiplex PCR; TCRdb keeps only in-frame clonotypes and omits some of them. The sample lists about 2.1 million clones, 85% to 95% seen once, with less than 2% in the top ten. Specimen: naive CD8+ T cells from PBMCs. All receptors come from a man aged 18 to 29 in good health. Some clones in this sample may be carry-over from other donors' samples. Both conserved end residues are trimmed from each CDR3. Fields, in order: D gene, J gene, V gene, CDR3 protein. A D gene is named only where the DNA matches it firmly.

.	TRBJ2-7	TRBV28	ASSTRGAVYEQY
.	TRBJ1-1	TRBV4-3	ASSRLTDASTEAF
.	TRBJ2-7	TRBV19	ASSSGQNYEQY
.	TRBJ2-7	TRBV6-1	ASRARELTSYEQY
TRBD1	TRBJ2-1	TRBV7-9	ASSSVLGQGPSSYNEQF
TRBD2	TRBJ2-1	TRBV13	ASTSGRANEQF
TRBD2	TRBJ2-1	TRBV7-6	ASSLEIAGSSYNEQF
.	TRBJ1-1	TRBV2	ASSDRGGTEAF
.	TRBJ2-1	TRBV4-3	ASSQGLRYNEQF
.	TRBJ2-6	TRBV9	ASSYRSKGKDSGANVLT
.	TRBJ1-3	TRBV15	ATSGFLTDSPDTIY
.	TRBJ1-3	TRBV4-3	ASSQDRRGAGNTIY
.	TRBJ2-7	TRBV5-4	ASSLAADRNTYEQY
.	TRBJ1-5	TRBV28	ASSFDLEFQPQH
.	TRBJ2-1	TRBV2	ASSEFRNAGEQF
.	TRBJ1-5	TRBV19	ASSISPIRVSNQPQH
.	TRBJ1-1	TRBV28	ASSRLPSLEQGTEAF